Sequencing of this T cell receptor beta chain was carried out in a study of cytomegalovirus exposure and HLA in healthy donors. Study overall: Falling in the Caucasian-associated ancestry cluster were 80% to 85% of approximately 410 genotyped donors.

Per germline, CDR1 MNHNS and CDR2 SASEGT. There are 14 residues in the CDR3. V gave up 6 bases and J gave up 0 bases, with 9 bases separating them. PCR used 60 Vbeta primers and 13 Jbeta primers. TCRdb keeps only in-frame clones here, not all; method: immunoSEQ multiplex PCR. The sample has fewer than 180,000 clones, about four fifths seen once. Whole-study findings and limits: DRB1 showed the most TCR associations and HLA-C the fewest in a later analysis, as rates varied by HLA locus.

Comments on this clone: Its cognate antigen is unknown.

Sequencing was performed on PBMCs. The sequence came from a human donor in good health. The genes are TRBV6-1 and TRBJ1-5, with D unresolved. The CDR3 nucleotides read TGTGCCAGCAGCCATGACTATAGCAATCAGCCCCAGCATTTT. It encodes CASSHDYSNQPQHF.